This TCR beta chain was sequenced for a study of blood T cell repertoires in COVID-19. Study overall: T cells, B-cell-depleted T cells, or PBMCs provided the cDNA or gDNA that served as material.

With 3 bases clipped from V and 4 bases from J, the junction kept 3 bases outside the gene matches. The CDR3 covers 14 residues. The germline V gene encodes CDR1 KGHSH and CDR2 LQKENI. The table came from immunoSEQ multiplex PCR; TCRdb's copy has only in-frame clones and leaves some out. Of about 330,000 clones in the sample, approximately 88% are singletons; the top ten hold under 7.5%. The clonotype originates from a man in his late teens or twenties who had recovered from COVID-19. The sequenced material came from peripheral blood. This chain joins TRBV18 and TRBJ1-3; 7 positions agree with TRBD1. The CDR3 bases are TGTGCCAGCTCACCCGACAGGGCCGGAAACACCATATATTTT. As protein: CASSPDRAGNTIYF.